Each of the 28 T cell receptor beta chains below was sequenced from the same sample in a study of OX40 agonist ivuxolimab in advanced cancers. The protocol was immunoSEQ multiplex PCR, while the TCRdb copy is restricted to in-frame clones and leaves out a portion. The data hold roughly 61,000 clones, with about 90% observed a single time. The material was CD4+ or CD8+ T cells sorted from blood, obtained in a trial of the OX40 agonist ivuxolimab. These TCRs come from an adult with an advanced solid tumor such as melanoma, head and neck, liver or kidney cancer.

The genes are TRBV29-1 and TRBJ2-1; D is perhaps TRBD1 (6 bases). Trimming removed 4 bases from V and 10 bases from J, with 20 bases in between. The CDR3 runs 14 residues. Germline CDR1 and CDR2: SQVTM and ANQGSEA. The CDR3 DNA is TGCAGCGTTGGACAGGCTGCTCTTCTCGCCGAGCAGTTCTTC. It is translated as CSVGQAALLAEQFF.

This sequence joins TRBV6-5 and TRBJ1-4; D unclear. The CDR3 has 14 amino acids. CDR1 MNHEY and CDR2 SVGAGI come from the germline V gene. The germline V and J ends were trimmed by 2 bases and 7 bases, with 11 bases remaining between them. For the CDR3, the DNA is TGTGCCAGCAGTTACGCCCTGGGGAGTGAAAAACTGTTTTTT. Encoded protein: CASSYALGSEKLFF.

J is TRBJ2-3 and V is TRBV30; D is uncertain. The CDR3 has 15 residues. Germline V gene lookup returns CDR1 GTSNPN and CDR2 SVGIG (reference sequence). The V and J ends lost 2 bases and 0 bases respectively, with 12 bases between them. The CDR3 spells CAWSLGVASTDTQYF. DNA for the CDR3: TGTGCCTGGAGTCTTGGGGTGGCTAGCACAGATACGCAGTATTTT.

The V gene is TRBV28, the J gene TRBJ1-1; D possibly corresponds to TRBD1 (6 bases). The CDR3 totals 14 residues. The V gene lost 6 bases and the J gene lost 4 bases, with 15 bases spanning the gap. The germline V gene encodes CDR1 MDHEN and CDR2 SYDVKM. CDR3 in amino acids: CASSEGHRGTEAFF. In DNA form, the CDR3 reads TGTGCCAGCAGCGAGGGACATCGGGGCACTGAAGCTTTCTTT. Full variable domain (rest looked up from reference TRBV28 and TRBJ1-1): DVKVTQSSRYLVKRTGEKVFLECVQDMDHENMFWYRQDPGLGLRLIYFSYDVKMKEKGDIPEGYSVSREKKERFSLILESASTNQTSMYLCASSEGHRGTEAFFGQGTRLTVV.

V usage is TRBV9 and J usage is TRBJ2-2; 7 positions agree with TRBD2. CDR1 and CDR2 (germline): SGDLS, YYNGEE. The CDR3 spans 15 residues. V dropped 3 bases and J dropped 6; count of bases not matched to a gene: 8. The CDR3 DNA reads TGTGCCAGCAGCGGGAGCGGGGTCGTACCCGGGGAGCTGTTTTTT. Protein: CASSGSGVVPGELFF.

In this sample, this clone turned up once. This chain uses TRBV7-9 with TRBJ2-1; D gene uncertain. CDR1 SEHNR and CDR2 FQNEAQ come from the germline V gene (reference sequence). Trimming left V 1 base short and J 4 bases short, with 2 bases between. This CDR3 comprises 12 residues. The CDR3: CASSLGYNEQFF. The DNA of the CDR3 is TGTGCCAGCAGCTTAGGTTACAATGAGCAGTTCTTC.

This chain uses TRBV4-1 with TRBJ2-3; TRBD2 aligns across 9 bases. CDR1 is MGHRA and CDR2 is YSYEKL in the germline V gene. The V gene end was trimmed by 0 bases and the J gene end by 0 bases; junction bases not matched to a gene: 4. This CDR3 spans 17 amino acids. The CDR3 nucleotides are TGCGCCAGCAGCCAAGATCAAACTAGCGGGAGCACAGATACGCAGTATTTT. The encoded protein is CASSQDQTSGSTDTQYF.

Written as DNA, the CDR3 is TGCGCCAGCAGCTCAAGGGCGCATGGCTACACCTTC. Protein sequence: CASSSRAHGYTF. This chain connects TRBV4-1 to TRBJ1-2; D unclear. Germline CDR1 is MGHRA and CDR2 is YSYEKL. The CDR3 covers 12 residues. Trimming shortened V by 5 bases and J by 6 bases, and 10 bases separated the two germline ends.

This rearrangement joins TRBV19 to TRBJ1-5, with a weak D call TRBD1 (5 bases). V lost 0 bases to trimming and J lost 5 bases, with 14 bases between them. The CDR3 is made up of 16 amino acids. Germline lookup yields CDR1 LNHDA and CDR2 SQIVND (reference sequence). The CDR3 sequence is CASSIDRLGVDQPQHF. DNA of the CDR3: TGTGCCAGTAGTATAGATCGGCTGGGGGTGGATCAGCCCCAGCATTTT.

The chain joins TRBV28 to TRBJ2-3; 8 nucleotides align to TRBD2. The CDR3 loop spans 18 amino acids. Germline lookup yields CDR1 MDHEN and CDR2 SYDVKM. V lost 3 bases to trimming and J lost 0 bases; unmatched junction nucleotides: 11. The CDR3 bases are TGTGCCAGCAGTTTCCCGATTTATCTAGCGGGCAGCACAGATACGCAGTATTTT. Translating it yields CASSFPIYLAGSTDTQYF.

The J gene is TRBJ2-3, the V gene TRBV5-4, with 7 positions matching TRBD1. There are 13 residues in the CDR3. V lost 2 bases, J lost 6 bases, and 3 bases stayed unmatched. The V gene's germline CDR1 is SGHNT and CDR2 YYREEE (reference sequence). CDR3 residues: CASSLDRDDTQYF. In nucleotides, the CDR3 is TGTGCCAGCAGCTTAGACAGGGATGATACGCAGTATTTT.

The chain is built from TRBV30 and TRBJ1-2, with TRBD1 matching over 8 bases. This CDR3 contains 15 residues. V trimming: 2 bases; J trimming: 2 bases; junction bases outside the gene matches: 7. The germline gives CDR1 GTSNPN, CDR2 SVGIG (reference sequence). The CDR3 nucleotides are TGTGCCTGGAGTCCCTCCAGGGGGCGAAACTATGGCTACACCTTC. This gives the protein CAWSPSRGRNYGYTF. Full variable domain (missing parts from reference TRBV30 and TRBJ1-2): SQTIHQWPATLVQPVGSPLSLECTVEGTSNPNLYWYRQAAGRGLQLLFYSVGIGQISSEVPQNLSASRPQDRQFILSSKKLLLSDSGFYLCAWSPSRGRNYGYTFGSGTRLTVV.

This chain uses TRBV7-9 with TRBJ2-3; tentatively, D is TRBD2 (6 bases). CDR3 length equals 15 residues. The germline V gene encodes CDR1 SEHNR and CDR2 FQNEAQ (reference sequence). Deletions cut 0 bases from V and 6 bases from J, with 13 bases between. Here the CDR3 reads CASSLANGRQDTQYF. In DNA form, the CDR3 reads TGTGCCAGCAGCTTAGCTAACGGGAGACAGGATACGCAGTATTTT.

The gene calls are TRBV6-5 and TRBJ2-1; tentatively, D is TRBD1 or TRBD2 (5 bases each). V was pared by 5 bases and J by 3 bases, with 14 bases between. CDR1 and CDR2 from the germline V gene are MNHEY and SVGAGI. The length of the CDR3 is 15 residues. Written as DNA, the CDR3 is TGTGCCAGCAGTAACGGGGCGGGTAGCTACAATGAGCAGTTCTTC. This gives the protein CASSNGAGSYNEQFF.

The CDR3 protein is CASSLNGDIQYF. The DNA of the CDR3 is TGTGCCAGCAGCCTAAATGGGGACATTCAGTACTTC. The rearrangement links TRBV9 to TRBJ2-4, with D hard to call. The CDR3 is made up of 12 amino acids. Germline V gene lookup returns CDR1 SGDLS and CDR2 YYNGEE. V lost 4 bases and J lost 8, with 10 bases in between.

The chain employs TRBV27 and TRBJ1-1; TRBD1 aligns across 7 bases. In germline, CDR1 is MNHEY, CDR2 SMNVEV (reference sequence). The CDR3 is 16 amino acids. Trimming removed 5 bases from V and 2 bases from J; junction bases left unmatched: 11. The CDR3 is CASSPDRDWGNTEAFF. CDR3 nucleotide sequence: TGTGCCAGCAGTCCCGACAGGGATTGGGGTAACACTGAAGCTTTCTTT.

The rearrangement joins TRBV4-2 to TRBJ2-3; TRBD2 agrees at 9 bases. V lost 4 bases, J lost 0 bases, and 5 bases stayed unmatched. The CDR3 is 16 amino acids. CDR1 is LGHNA, CDR2 YNFKEQ, per germline. CDR3 nucleotides: TGTGCCAGCAGCCTCGGACTAGCGCTTAGCACAGATACGCAGTATTTT. Amino acids: CASSLGLALSTDTQYF.

The rearrangement links TRBV6-6 to TRBJ2-3, with 7 positions matching TRBD2. Germline lookup yields CDR1 MNHNY and CDR2 SVGAGI (reference sequence). V trimming: 4 bases; J trimming: 7 bases; junction bases outside the gene matches: 11. The CDR3 extends over 15 amino acids. In nucleotides, the CDR3 is TGTGCCAGCAGTTCAAATTGGGGAGGGATTAATACGCAGTATTTT. Residues: CASSSNWGGINTQYF.

This clone appeared once. The J gene is TRBJ2-5, the V gene TRBV25-1; D is unresolved. CDR1 is MGHDK and CDR2 is SYGVNS in the germline V gene. V was clipped by 3 bases and J by 0 bases, with 8 bases between them. CDR3 length equals 14 residues. Here the CDR3 DNA reads TGTGCCAGCAGTGACCCTTTGTACCAAGAGACCCAGTACTTC. Encoded protein: CASSDPLYQETQYF.

On this clone itself: The same CDR3 can be traced to other DNA sequences in this sample. V and J are TRBV30 and TRBJ1-5; 7 nucleotides match TRBD1. There are 14 residues in the CDR3. The V segment lost 1 base and the J segment 2 bases; nucleotides outside the gene matches: 2. From germline, CDR1 is GTSNPN and CDR2 SVGIG (reference sequence). The CDR3 DNA reads as TGTGCCTGGAGTGCTGGACAGGGCAATCAGCCCCAGCATTTT. Residues: CAWSAGQGNQPQHF.

The chain carries TRBV2 and TRBJ2-1, with D perhaps TRBD2 (6 bases). Per germline, CDR1 SNHLY and CDR2 FYNNEI. The CDR3 has 15 amino acids. V shed 3 bases and J shed 8 bases, with 17 bases lying between them. The CDR3 sequence is CASSEEGSPFHEQFF. The CDR3 region has the DNA TGTGCCAGCAGTGAGGAGGGATCCCCCTTCCATGAGCAGTTCTTC.

The V and J genes are TRBV7-9 and TRBJ1-5; D ambiguous. The CDR3 has 15 residues. Germline assignment: CDR1 SEHNR and CDR2 FQNEAQ (reference sequence). The V and J ends lost 0 bases and 5 bases respectively, with 11 bases between them. The CDR3 DNA reads TGTGCCAGCAGCTTAGCAGACCCTGGGGATCAGCCCCAGCATTTT. The encoded protein is CASSLADPGDQPQHF.

The chain recombines TRBV6-6 with TRBJ2-3; the D is unclear. There are 15 residues in the CDR3. From germline, CDR1 is MNHNY and CDR2 SVGAGI (reference sequence). V lost 2 bases, J lost 1 base, and 10 bases lay in between. The CDR3 region has the DNA TGTGCCAGCAGTTACACGACCCCTCGCACAGATACGCAGTATTTT. It translates to CASSYTTPRTDTQYF.

This clone showed up just a few times. The DNA for the CDR3 is TGTGCCTGGACACTAGCGAGGAAGGACAATGAGCAGTTCTTC. Its translation is CAWTLARKDNEQFF. The chain is built from TRBV30 and TRBJ2-1; TRBD2 matches at 7 bases. The germline CDR1 and CDR2 sequences are GTSNPN and SVGIG (reference sequence). J gave up 5 bases and V 4 bases, and 8 bases lay outside the gene matches. The CDR3 extends over 14 amino acids.

The V and J genes are TRBV9 and TRBJ2-3; 8 bases are shared with TRBD1. The germline V gene has CDR1 SGDLS and CDR2 YYNGEE. The trim removed 2 bases at V and 1 base at J, leaving 12 bases unmatched. This CDR3 has 18 residues. The CDR3 here is CASSVDEQGGLGTDTQYF. In nucleotides, the CDR3 is TGTGCCAGCAGCGTGGATGAACAGGGGGGCCTGGGCACAGATACGCAGTATTTT.

The chain employs TRBV27 and TRBJ2-2, with 7 bases identical to TRBD1. The CDR3 contains 15 residues. V trimming: 3 bases; J trimming: 5 bases; junction bases outside the gene matches: 6. Per germline, CDR1 MNHEY and CDR2 SMNVEV (reference sequence). CDR3 coding DNA: TGTGCCAGCAGTTTGTTTAGGGGGCTTACCGGGGAGCTGTTTTTT. This encodes CASSLFRGLTGELFF.

The chain carries TRBV19 and TRBJ2-3; D possibly matches TRBD1 or TRBD2 (5 bases each). This CDR3 is built from 13 residues. V gave up 9 bases and J gave up 2 bases, with 12 bases separating them. CDR1 and CDR2 from the germline V gene are LNHDA and SQIVND (reference sequence). CDR3 sequence reads: CASRGSYTDTQYF. CDR3 sequence (DNA): TGTGCCAGCCGGGGCAGTTACACAGATACGCAGTATTTT.

The chain has TRBV28 and TRBJ1-5; 7 bases line up with TRBD1. There are 16 residues in the CDR3. Germline CDR1 reads MDHEN; CDR2 reads SYDVKM. With 1 base clipped from V and 2 bases from J, the junction kept 5 bases outside the gene matches. CDR3 loop: CASSLYSGTGNQPQHF. The DNA of the CDR3 is TGTGCCAGCAGTTTATACTCCGGGACAGGCAATCAGCCCCAGCATTTT.